This TCR beta chain is from a study of OX40 agonist ivuxolimab in advanced cancers. About the investigation overall: Ivuxolimab was a fully human IgG2 agonistic monoclonal antibody targeting the costimulatory receptor OX40 (CD134). Intravenous ivuxolimab was administered to patients every 2 weeks at six dose levels: 0.01, 0.1, 0.3, 1.5, 3 and 10 mg/kg. Of the 50 to 55 dose-escalation patients, hepatocellular carcinoma was present in about 19, melanoma in around 15, renal cell carcinoma in 9 and head and neck cancer in 9. In the dose-escalation cohort, 70% to 85% of patients were male, and the mean age was 60 years with a range of roughly 20 to 79. Prior anti-PD-1, anti-PD-L1 or anti-CTLA-4 therapy was permitted, and approximately 40% of dose-escalation patients had received checkpoint inhibitors. Three dose-escalation patients achieved partial responses, one with hepatocellular carcinoma and two with cutaneous melanoma. Peripheral TCRbeta sequencing aimed to test whether ivuxolimab altered TCR sequence diversity and caused clonal T-cell expansion. The paper covers the monotherapy dose-escalation part of the phase I ivuxolimab trial, which included N = 52 patients.

The CDR3 runs 13 residues from the cysteine to the phenylalanine. Only the CDR3 portion is preserved as DNA: 39 bases, with reading frame beginning at the first base. Looking up the germline V gene yields CDR1 SGHDN and CDR2 FVKESK. V sheds 5 bases and J sheds 0 bases, leaving 8 bases between their ends. The research as a whole found: Which antigens the clonally expanded peripheral T cells were specific for was not determined. Clonal expansion of both CD4+ and CD8+ blood T cells was observed from baseline to week 6 at doses 0.1 to 3.0 mg/kg. After ivuxolimab, more expanded clones were found on average in CD8+ T cells than in CD4+ T cells. In the 0.1-3.0 mg/kg groups, partial responders were among the patients with the lowest normalized peripheral clonal expansion, particularly in CD8+ T cells. Low levels of normalized T-cell clonal expansion were also seen in some patients who did not respond.

With regard to this clone: What this receptor recognizes is not known. One base away there is no much larger clone; base qualities are not given.

To sequence the TCRbeta CDR3 region, genomic DNA was isolated from the sorted cells. TCRbeta CDR3 regions were sequenced using the immunoSEQ Assay. The source is immuneACCESS, and TCRdb retained only in-frame sequences with V and J called. Part of the clones is not carried over; for the studies checked, unresolved V genes explain less than half of this, and the remainder is unexplained. The sample profile shows 60,000 to 100,000 clones; around 92% of them were found once. The ten most abundant clones make up 0.5% to 0.6% of the sample. The trial excluded patients who had a history of autoimmune disease or who were on systemic immunosuppression. Peripheral blood for TCR sequencing was drawn from every dose cohort at baseline, at cycle 4 day 1 and at cycle 7 day 1. The samples were taken from a phase I, first-in-human, multicenter, open-label dose-escalation trial of ivuxolimab. Adults with locally advanced or metastatic melanoma, renal cell, hepatocellular, or head and neck squamous cell carcinoma were enrolled in the trial. CD4+ and CD8+ T cells were sorted separately from peripheral blood before TCR sequencing.

Sequenced material: CD4+ or CD8+ T cells sorted from blood, taken in a trial of the OX40 agonist ivuxolimab. This receptor was obtained from an adult with an advanced solid tumor such as melanoma, head and neck, liver or kidney cancer. The rearranged chain carries TRBV14 and TRBJ2-7, with no confident D gene call. The CDR3 reads as follows: CASSGQSSYEQYF. The nucleotides read TGTGCCAGCAGCGGTCAGAGCTCCTACGAGCAGTACTTC.